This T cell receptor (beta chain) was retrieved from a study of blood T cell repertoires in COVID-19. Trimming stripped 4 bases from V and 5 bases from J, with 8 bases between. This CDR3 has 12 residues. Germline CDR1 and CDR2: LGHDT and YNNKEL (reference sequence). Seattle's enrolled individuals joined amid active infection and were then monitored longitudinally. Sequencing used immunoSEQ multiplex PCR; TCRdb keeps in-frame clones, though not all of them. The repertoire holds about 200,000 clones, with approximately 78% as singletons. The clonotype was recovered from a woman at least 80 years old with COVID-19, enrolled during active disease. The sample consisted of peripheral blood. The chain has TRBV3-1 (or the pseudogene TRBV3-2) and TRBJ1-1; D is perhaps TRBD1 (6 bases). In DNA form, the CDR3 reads TGTGCCAGCAGCCTACAGGGTACTGAAGCTTTCTTT. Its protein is CASSLQGTEAFF.